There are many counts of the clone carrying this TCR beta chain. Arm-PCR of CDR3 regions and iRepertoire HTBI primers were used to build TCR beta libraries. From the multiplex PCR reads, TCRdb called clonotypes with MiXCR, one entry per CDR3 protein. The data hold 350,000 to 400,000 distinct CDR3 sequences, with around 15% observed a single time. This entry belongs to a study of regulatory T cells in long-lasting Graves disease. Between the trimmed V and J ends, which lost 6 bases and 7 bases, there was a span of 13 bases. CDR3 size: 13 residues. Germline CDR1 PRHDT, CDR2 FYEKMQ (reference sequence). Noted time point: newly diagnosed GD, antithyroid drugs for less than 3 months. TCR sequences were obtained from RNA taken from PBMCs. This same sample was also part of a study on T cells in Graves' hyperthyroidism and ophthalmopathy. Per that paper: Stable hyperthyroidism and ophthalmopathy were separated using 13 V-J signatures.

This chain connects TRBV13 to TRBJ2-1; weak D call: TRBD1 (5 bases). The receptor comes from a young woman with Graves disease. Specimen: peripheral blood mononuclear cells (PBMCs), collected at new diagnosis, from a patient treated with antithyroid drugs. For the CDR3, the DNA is TGTGCCAGCAGTTTTAGAGCAGGGAATGAGCAGTTCTTC. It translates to CASSFRAGNEQFF.